The clone carrying this T cell receptor beta chain was detected ten times or more. Its antigen remains unknown. CDR1 and CDR2 from the germline V gene are LGHDT and YNNKEL (reference sequence). The CDR3 consists of 14 residues. V gave up 4 bases and J gave up 2 bases, with 10 bases separating them. The data are from a study of T cells in Graves' hyperthyroidism and ophthalmopathy. Points from the study as a whole: Model-based prediction identified ophthalmopathy a median around 6.5 months prior to its onset.

What was amplified from RNA transcripts were TCR beta CDR3 regions. The TCR CDR3 was amplified in a first-round RT-PCR using the HTBI primer set. MiXCR, run by TCRdb on the multiplex PCR reads, gives a single entry per CDR3 protein. This table holds fewer than 900,000 distinct CDR3 sequences, approximately 19% found once. Aged 18 to 65, the patients had hyperthyroidism that was newly diagnosed and had lasted under 2 months. Sample: blood. The rearrangement uses TRBV3-1 and TRBJ2-3; D unclear. The receptor was isolated from a woman in her forties or fifties with Graves' hyperthyroidism that later progressed to Graves' ophthalmopathy. This chain's CDR3 is CASSPNLNTDTQYF. The CDR3 DNA reads as TGTGCCAGCAGCCCCAATCTCAACACAGATACGCAGTATTTT.